This is a list of T cell receptor beta chains from one sample in a study of PD-1 blockade in mismatch repair-deficient tumors. Measured with immunoSEQ multiplex PCR; TCRdb has only the in-frame clones, and not every one. This table has just under 65,000 clones, more than 70% appearing once. Material: peripheral blood, obtained 52 weeks after starting pembrolizumab. The receptors come from an adult with mismatch repair-deficient cancer. Each CDR3 is given with its conserved first and last residue. D genes are given only for firm matches. Clone size appears in some rows only: once, few, many, or a class for an expanded clone.

.,.,TRBJ2-5,TRBV7-6,CASSLGWGRQETQYF,TGTGCCAGCAGCTTAGGTTGGGGGCGGCAAGAGACCCAGTACTTC
TRBD2,.,TRBJ2-7,TRBV7-6,CASSWTSEKSYEQYF,TGTGCCAGCAGCTGGACTAGCGAGAAGTCCTACGAGCAGTACTTC
.,.,TRBJ1-2,TRBV4-3,CASSQDPSANYGYTF,TGCGCCAGCAGCCAAGATCCATCGGCTAACTATGGCTACACCTTC
.,.,TRBJ2-3,TRBV11-2,CASSLEPGPYSLDTQYF,TGTGCCAGCAGCCTAGAACCGGGACCCTATTCGCTCGATACGCAGTATTTT
TRBD1,.,TRBJ2-1,TRBV4-1,CASSQGDRGDNEQFF,TGCGCCAGCAGCCAAGGGGACAGGGGGGACAATGAGCAGTTCTTC
.,.,TRBJ2-3,TRBV2,CASSEVGLVVTDTQYF,TGTGCCAGCAGTGAAGTCGGCCTAGTTGTCACAGATACGCAGTATTTT
.,.,TRBJ2-7,TRBV21-1,CASNSGTGSEQYF,TGTGCCAGCAACTCCGGGACAGGGTCCGAGCAGTACTTC
.,few,TRBJ2-7,TRBV7-7,CASSFARDREQYF,TGTGCTAGCAGCTTCGCCAGGGATCGCGAGCAGTACTTC
.,.,TRBJ2-2,TRBV4-3,CASSQEEGGNTGELFF,TGCGCCAGCAGCCAAGAAGAGGGGGGGAACACCGGGGAGCTGTTTTTT
.,.,TRBJ2-2,TRBV21-1,CASSKKWGDSNTGELFF,TGTGCCAGCAGCAAAAAGTGGGGGGATTCGAACACCGGGGAGCTGTTTTTT
.,.,TRBJ1-2,TRBV28,CASSLGQGLYGYTF,TGTGCCAGCAGTTTAGGCCAGGGACTATATGGCTACACCTTC
.,once,TRBJ2-2,TRBV23-1,CASSQSGSENTGELFF,TGCGCCAGCAGTCAATCGGGATCAGAGAACACCGGGGAGCTGTTTTTT
.,.,TRBJ2-7,TRBV11-2,CASSLARRPHEQYF,TGTGCCAGCAGCTTAGCCCGGCGTCCCCACGAGCAGTACTTC
.,.,TRBJ2-3,TRBV27,CASSDVRDTQYF,TGTGCCAGCAGTGACGTCCGGGATACGCAGTATTTT
.,.,TRBJ1-1,TRBV6-6,CASSYTEQPVPF,TGTGCCAGCAGTTACACGGAACAGCCCGTGCCCTTT
TRBD2,.,TRBJ2-7,TRBV10-3,CAISDPQRTSLSYEQYF,TGTGCCATCAGTGACCCACAACGGACTAGCCTGTCCTACGAGCAGTACTTC
.,few,TRBJ2-1,TRBV7-6,CASSLSRISNEQFF,TGTGCCAGCAGCTTAAGCCGAATTAGCAATGAGCAGTTCTTC
TRBD1,.,TRBJ2-3,TRBV7-9,CASSLGGTGGDTQYF,TGTGCCAGCAGCTTAGGCGGGACAGGGGGGGATACGCAGTATTTT
.,.,TRBJ1-1,TRBV28,CASRFMNTEAFF,TGTGCCAGCAGATTCATGAACACTGAAGCTTTCTTT
TRBD2,.,TRBJ2-1,TRBV7-2,CASSQRASGGNEQFF,TGTGCCAGCAGCCAGAGGGCTAGCGGGGGCAATGAGCAGTTCTTC
TRBD2,.,TRBJ2-7,TRBV13,CASSLHMGLAGVGDEQYF,TGTGCCAGCAGCTTACATATGGGACTAGCGGGTGTCGGGGACGAGCAGTACTTC
TRBD2,.,TRBJ2-1,TRBV4-1,CASSPSHTSGYNEQFF,TGCGCCAGCAGCCCAAGCCATACTAGCGGCTACAATGAGCAGTTCTTC
.,.,TRBJ1-4,TRBV12-5,CASGPGTTSTNEKLFF,TGTGCTAGTGGCCCCGGGACTACCTCAACTAATGAAAAACTGTTTTTT
.,.,TRBJ2-2,TRBV7-9,CASSFISGELFF,TGTGCCAGCAGCTTCATATCGGGGGAGCTGTTTTTT
TRBD2,.,TRBJ2-5,TRBV5-1,CASSPRGEGRGKTQYF,TGCGCCAGCAGCCCCCGAGGGGAGGGGCGCGGGAAGACCCAGTACTTC
.,.,TRBJ2-7,TRBV27,CASKVGPSYEQYF,TGTGCCAGCAAAGTGGGCCCCTCCTACGAGCAGTACTTC
TRBD1,.,TRBJ2-5,TRBV27,CASRSRQGAWETQYF,TGTGCCAGCAGATCCCGACAGGGGGCCTGGGAGACCCAGTACTTC
TRBD1,.,TRBJ1-2,TRBV19,CASKERRTGNGYTF,TGTGCCAGCAAGGAAAGACGGACAGGGAATGGCTACACCTTC
.,.,TRBJ2-2,TRBV30,CACTPQGTGELFF,TGTGCCTGCACGCCTCAGGGGACCGGGGAGCTGTTTTTT
.,once,TRBJ2-7,TRBV23-1,CASRQLRDREQYF,TGCGCCAGCAGACAGCTTCGGGATCGCGAGCAGTACTTC
TRBD2,.,TRBJ2-1,TRBV27,CASSLGSGRRNEQFF,TGTGCCAGCAGTTTAGGTTCCGGGAGGAGGAATGAGCAGTTCTTC
.,.,TRBJ2-1,TRBV7-2,CASSLGESYNEQFF,TGTGCCAGCAGCTTAGGGGAAAGCTACAATGAGCAGTTCTTC
.,.,TRBJ2-7,TRBV4-2,CASSQENSNYEQYF,TGTGCCAGCAGCCAAGAGAACTCAAACTACGAGCAGTACTTC
TRBD2,.,TRBJ2-3,TRBV19,CASSIRRERTDTQYF,TGTGCCAGTAGTATCAGGCGGGAGAGGACAGATACGCAGTATTTT
TRBD1,few,TRBJ2-7,TRBV4-1,CASSQEDRSSYEQYF,TGCGCCAGCAGCCAAGAGGACAGGAGCTCCTACGAGCAGTACTTC
.,.,TRBJ1-1,TRBV9,CASSALTDPNTEAFF,TGTGCCAGCAGCGCACTGACAGACCCTAACACTGAAGCTTTCTTT
TRBD1,once,TRBJ1-5,TRBV28,CASRSDRGGNNQPQHF,TGTGCCAGCAGGTCTGACAGGGGAGGGAACAATCAGCCCCAGCATTTT
TRBD1,few,TRBJ1-2,TRBV7-9,CASSRPGTAGDYGYTF,TGTGCCAGCAGCCGGCCCGGGACAGCGGGGGACTATGGCTACACCTTC
TRBD2,.,TRBJ2-1,TRBV4-3,CASSQLAGGNTYNEQFF,TGCGCCAGCAGCCAGTTAGCGGGAGGGAATACTTACAATGAGCAGTTCTTC
TRBD1,.,TRBJ1-3,TRBV2,CASSGDRSSGNTIYF,TGTGCCAGCAGTGGGGACAGAAGCTCTGGAAACACCATATATTTT
.,once,TRBJ2-7,TRBV28,CASSHTLSGYEQYF,TGTGCCAGCAGCCATACCCTCTCTGGCTACGAGCAGTACTTC
.,.,TRBJ2-5,TRBV30,CAWSRDPLGTQYF,TGTGCCTGGAGCAGGGACCCCTTAGGGACCCAGTACTTC
TRBD1,.,TRBJ1-4,TRBV6-6,CASSYSDRDKLFF,TGTGCCAGCAGTTACTCGGACAGGGATAAACTGTTTTTT
.,.,TRBJ1-1,TRBV27,CASSVTGNGYTEAFF,TGTGCCAGCAGTGTCACAGGGAATGGCTACACTGAAGCTTTCTTT
TRBD1,.,TRBJ2-7,TRBV13,CASSPRDRGPFEQYF,TGTGCCAGCAGCCCGAGGGACAGGGGGCCTTTCGAGCAGTACTTC
.,.,TRBJ2-5,TRBV29-1,CSVEEDSPPETQYF,TGCAGCGTTGAGGAGGACAGCCCCCCGGAGACCCAGTACTTC